These 19 T cell receptor beta chains originate from one sample sequenced in a study of T-cell memory formation after mild COVID-19. In TCRdb, the 5' RACE reads were re-called with MiXCR into one record per CDR3 protein. In the table there are hundreds of thousands of distinct CDR3 sequences, about 19% of which are singletons. Sample: PBMCs or a T cell subset sorted from them (not recorded which). These receptors all stem from an adult woman who had mild COVID-19 (a few samples of this study predate the infection). Cell type and time point are not known.

The chain has TRBV10-3 and TRBJ2-3; D is perhaps TRBD1 or TRBD2 (5 bases each). Looked up from germline, CDR1 is ENHRY and CDR2 is SYGVKD. There are 15 residues in the CDR3. The V end was cut by 0 bases, the J end by 1 base, with 8 bases between. The CDR3 protein is CAISESGDRTDTQYF. For the CDR3, the DNA is TGTGCCATCAGTGAGTCTGGGGACCGCACAGATACGCAGTATTTT.

V gene TRBV19 combines with J gene TRBJ2-3, with D possibly TRBD1 on 5 matching bases. This CDR3 has 14 residues. V shed 6 bases and J shed 0 bases, with 10 bases lying between them. Germline assignment: CDR1 LNHDA and CDR2 SQIVND (reference sequence). CDR3 sequence: CASSDRASTDTQYF. The CDR3 DNA sequence: TGTGCCAGTAGCGACAGAGCTAGCACAGATACGCAGTATTTT.

The rearrangement links TRBV20-1 to TRBJ2-1, with D perhaps TRBD1 or TRBD2 (5 bases each). The V end was cut by 4 bases, the J end by 10 bases, with 17 bases between. The CDR3 is 13 residues long. The germline CDR1 and CDR2 sequences are DFQATT and SNEGSKA (reference sequence). CDR3 loop: CSAMVRDRPEQFF. The CDR3 DNA sequence: TGCAGTGCTATGGTCCGGGACCGCCCCGAGCAGTTCTTC.

The chain has TRBV7-2 and TRBJ2-1; 8 nucleotides align to TRBD2. J gave up 7 bases and V 5 bases, and 7 bases lay outside the gene matches. Per germline, CDR1 SGHTA and CDR2 FQGNSA. The CDR3 is made up of 14 amino acids. The CDR3 protein is CASSHGTSVNEQFF. CDR3 coding DNA: TGTGCCAGCAGCCACGGGACTAGTGTGAATGAGCAGTTCTTC.

This clonotype was found many times. The chain couples TRBV18 to TRBJ2-7; D call uncertain. Trimming removed 0 bases at V and 2 bases at J, with 8 bases between. This CDR3 region has 14 residues. Germline CDR1 KGHSH, CDR2 LQKENI. The CDR3, as DNA: TGTGCCAGCTCACCACCTGTACACCCCTACGAGCAGTACTTC. Protein: CASSPPVHPYEQYF.

This clonotype was seen a few times. The V call is TRBV7-7, the J call TRBJ2-7, with D possibly being TRBD1 (5 bases). V dropped 2 bases and J dropped 0 bases, with 11 bases sitting between them. Germline-derived CDR1 and CDR2 are SSHAT and FNYEAQ (reference sequence). The length of the CDR3 is 15 residues. CDR3 residues: CASSLYQGHSYEQYF. DNA of the CDR3: TGTGCCAGCAGCTTATATCAGGGCCACTCCTACGAGCAGTACTTC.

The genes are TRBV15 and TRBJ2-3; possible D gene TRBD2, 6 bases. The CDR3 loop spans 11 amino acids. Germline V gene data show CDR1 as LNHNV and CDR2 as YYDKDF (reference sequence). Trimming shortened V by 8 bases and J by 4 bases, and 7 bases separated the two germline ends. The CDR3 sequence: CATGGSDTQYF. In DNA form, the CDR3 reads TGTGCCACCGGAGGGTCAGATACGCAGTATTTT.

This chain connects TRBV6-1 to TRBJ2-2; the match to TRBD1 covers 7 bases. The V gene end was trimmed by 4 bases and the J gene end by 1 base; junction bases not matched to a gene: 3. CDR3 length: 15 residues. Germline V gene sequence: CDR1 MNHNS, CDR2 SASEGT. The CDR3 DNA sequence: TGTGCCAGCAGTGCCCGACAGGGGAACACCGGGGAGCTGTTTTTT. This codes for CASSARQGNTGELFF.

This clonotype was seen more than once but under ten times. This chain joins TRBV5-5 and TRBJ1-3, with a tentative D call TRBD1 (6 bases). There are 17 residues in the CDR3. CDR1 and CDR2 from the germline V gene are SGHKS and YYEKEE (reference sequence). V was clipped by 4 bases and J by 0 bases, with 17 bases between them. The CDR3 loop reads CASSIVPGANSGNTIYF. The CDR3 DNA is TGTGCCAGCAGCATCGTTCCAGGGGCCAACTCTGGAAACACCATATATTTT.

The chain has TRBV6-1 and TRBJ1-2, with 8 nucleotides matching TRBD1. The CDR3 covers 13 residues. The germline V gene encodes CDR1 MNHNS and CDR2 SASEGT. The V segment lost 10 bases and the J segment 7 bases; nucleotides outside the gene matches: 11. CDR3 coding DNA: TGTGCCACCAAGCCAGGACAGGGTAGTGGCTACACCTTC. Translated, it gives CATKPGQGSGYTF.

This clonotype was recorded at least ten times. V is TRBV15 and J is TRBJ1-3; 10 positions match TRBD1. V was clipped by 0 bases and J by 3 bases; unmatched bases: 11. The CDR3 contains 19 residues. Germline V gene sequence: CDR1 LNHNV, CDR2 YYDKDF (reference sequence). The CDR3 DNA is TGTGCCACCAGCAGAGATCCATCCGAGACAGGGGGCTTTGGAAACACCATATATTTT. Protein: CATSRDPSETGGFGNTIYF.

The chain links TRBV5-1 to TRBJ2-7; D is undetermined. Trimming removed 3 bases at V and 5 bases at J, with 18 bases between. Germline loops: CDR1 SGHRS, CDR2 YFSETQ. The CDR3 has 15 amino acids. The CDR3 is CASSSATLLLDEQYF. DNA of the CDR3: TGCGCCAGCAGCTCGGCCACGCTCCTTCTGGACGAGCAGTACTTC.

J is TRBJ2-1 and V is TRBV11-2; D is possibly TRBD1 or TRBD2 (6 bases each). Between the trimmed V and J ends, which lost 0 bases and 3 bases, there was a span of 15 bases. From germline, CDR1 is SGHAT and CDR2 FQNNGV. The CDR3 spans 17 residues. The CDR3 spells CASSLDRGTRFYNEQFF. Written as DNA, the CDR3 is TGTGCCAGCAGCTTAGATAGGGGGACTCGCTTCTACAATGAGCAGTTCTTC.

V usage is TRBV7-3 and J usage is TRBJ2-3, with 7 bases that match TRBD2. Per germline, CDR1 SGHTA and CDR2 FQGTGA. The CDR3 is 17 residues long. V shed 2 bases, J shed 7 bases, and the junction held 15 bases outside the gene matches. The CDR3 nucleotides read TGTGCCAGCAGCTTACAATCCCCAGGACTAGTCTCGAATACGCAGTATTTT. Residues: CASSLQSPGLVSNTQYF.

This clonotype was seen ten or more times. CDR3 bases: TGTGCCAGCAGTACAGCGGGGGGGCCCACAGATACGCAGTATTTT. It codes for CASSTAGGPTDTQYF. The rearrangement uses TRBV6-5 and TRBJ2-3; 10 positions agree with TRBD2. This CDR3 spans 15 amino acids. Unmatched junction bases numbered 4, after V lost 5 bases and J lost 2 bases. Germline values: CDR1 MNHEY, CDR2 SVGAGI.

The V gene is TRBV29-1, the J gene TRBJ1-1; D may be TRBD1 (6 bases). The CDR3 is made up of 14 amino acids. CDR1 SQVTM and CDR2 ANQGSEA come from the germline V gene. Trimming took off 6 bases at V and 4 bases at J, with 18 bases between the two ends. This CDR3 is CSVKGQGTGTEAFF. The CDR3 bases are TGCAGCGTAAAGGGGCAGGGGACGGGCACTGAAGCTTTCTTT.

This chain connects TRBV24-1 to TRBJ2-1; 8 bases map to TRBD2. CDR1 and CDR2 (germline): KGHDR, SFDVKD. The CDR3 loop spans 14 amino acids. With V trimmed by 5 bases and J by 6 bases, 5 bases remained unmatched. Written as DNA, the CDR3 is TGTGCCACCAGTGGGAGCGGGAGAACCAATGAGCAGTTCTTC. Encoded protein: CATSGSGRTNEQFF.

This clonotype was detected only a few times. The chain has TRBV5-5 and TRBJ1-2; D is possibly TRBD1 (6 bases). The germline V gene has CDR1 SGHKS and CDR2 YYEKEE (reference sequence). This CDR3 region has 15 residues. The V end was cut by 0 bases, the J end by 1 base, with 10 bases between. CDR3 protein: CASSLEGGNNYGYTF. CDR3 DNA sequence: TGTGCCAGCAGCTTGGAGGGGGGAAATAACTATGGCTACACCTTC.

This sequence joins TRBV7-9 and TRBJ2-1, with D uncertain. Germline CDR1 SEHNR, CDR2 FQNEAQ (reference sequence). There are 13 residues in the CDR3. V lost 1 base to trimming and J lost 6 bases, with 7 bases between them. CDR3 protein: CASSLVRVNEQFF. The CDR3 bases are TGTGCCAGCAGCTTAGTCCGGGTCAATGAGCAGTTCTTC.